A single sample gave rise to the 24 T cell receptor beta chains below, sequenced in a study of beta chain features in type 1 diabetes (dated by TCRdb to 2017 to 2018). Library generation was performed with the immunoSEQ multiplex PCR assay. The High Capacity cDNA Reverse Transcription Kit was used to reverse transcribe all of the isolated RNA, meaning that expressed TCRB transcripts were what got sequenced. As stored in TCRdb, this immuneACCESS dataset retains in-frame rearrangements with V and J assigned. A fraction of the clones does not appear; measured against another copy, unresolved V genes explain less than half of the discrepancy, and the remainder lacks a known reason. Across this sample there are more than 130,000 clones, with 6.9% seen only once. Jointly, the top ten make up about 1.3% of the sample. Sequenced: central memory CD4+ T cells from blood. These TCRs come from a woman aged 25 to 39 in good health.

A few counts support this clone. The CDR3 is CSVTGTGNGYTF. The DNA for the CDR3 is TGCAGCGTAACCGGGACAGGGAATGGCTACACCTTC. The chain employs TRBV29-1 and TRBJ1-2; 9 bases fit TRBD1. J gave up 6 bases and V 6 bases, and 5 bases lay outside the gene matches. CDR3 length: 12 residues. Per the germline V gene, CDR1 is SQVTM and CDR2 is ANQGSEA.

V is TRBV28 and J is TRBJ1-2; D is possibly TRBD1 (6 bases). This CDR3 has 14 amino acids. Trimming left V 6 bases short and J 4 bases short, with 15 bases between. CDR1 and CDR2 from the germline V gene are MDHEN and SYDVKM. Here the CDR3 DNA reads TGTGCCAGCAGCCGCCAGCAGGGGAGCTATGGCTACACCTTC. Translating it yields CASSRQQGSYGYTF.

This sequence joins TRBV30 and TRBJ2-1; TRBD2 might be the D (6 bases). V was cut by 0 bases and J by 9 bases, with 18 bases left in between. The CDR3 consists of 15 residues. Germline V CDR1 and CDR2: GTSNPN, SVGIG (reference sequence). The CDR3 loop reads CAWSVAGRSAGEQFF. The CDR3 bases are TGTGCCTGGAGTGTCGCGGGACGATCTGCGGGTGAGCAGTTCTTC.

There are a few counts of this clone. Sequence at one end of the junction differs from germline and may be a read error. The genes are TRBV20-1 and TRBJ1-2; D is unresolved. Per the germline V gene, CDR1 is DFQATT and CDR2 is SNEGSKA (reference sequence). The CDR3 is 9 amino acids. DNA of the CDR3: TGCAGTGCGCGATATGTCTACACCTTC. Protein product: CSARYVYTF.

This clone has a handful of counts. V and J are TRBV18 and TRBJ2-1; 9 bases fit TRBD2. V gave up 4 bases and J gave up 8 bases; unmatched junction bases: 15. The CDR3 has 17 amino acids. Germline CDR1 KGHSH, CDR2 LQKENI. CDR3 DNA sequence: TGTGCCAGCTCACGGGTGGGTAGCGGGAGAAGTATGGATGAGCAGTTCTTC. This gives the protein CASSRVGSGRSMDEQFF.

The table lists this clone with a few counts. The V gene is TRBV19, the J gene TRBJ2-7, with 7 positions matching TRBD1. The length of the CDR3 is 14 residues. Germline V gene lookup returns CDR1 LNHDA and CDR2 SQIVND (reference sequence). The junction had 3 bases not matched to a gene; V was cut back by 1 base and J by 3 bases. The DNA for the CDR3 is TGTGCCAGTAGTATAGGGGGACAGATCTACGAGCAGTACTTC. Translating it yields CASSIGGQIYEQYF.

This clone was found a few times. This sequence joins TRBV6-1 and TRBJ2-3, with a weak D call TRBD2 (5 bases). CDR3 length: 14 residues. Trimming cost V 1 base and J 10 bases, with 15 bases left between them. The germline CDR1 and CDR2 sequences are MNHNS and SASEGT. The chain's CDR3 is CASSEVLEASSQYF. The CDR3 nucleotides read TGTGCCAGCAGTGAAGTTTTGGAGGCTAGCTCGCAGTATTTT.

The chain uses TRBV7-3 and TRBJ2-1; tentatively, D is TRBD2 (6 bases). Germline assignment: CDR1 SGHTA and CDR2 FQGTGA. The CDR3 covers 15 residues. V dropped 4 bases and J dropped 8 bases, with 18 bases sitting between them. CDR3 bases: TGTGCCAGCAGCTCCTCCGGCGGGAAGGGCGATGAGCAGTTCTTC. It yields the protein CASSSSGGKGDEQFF.

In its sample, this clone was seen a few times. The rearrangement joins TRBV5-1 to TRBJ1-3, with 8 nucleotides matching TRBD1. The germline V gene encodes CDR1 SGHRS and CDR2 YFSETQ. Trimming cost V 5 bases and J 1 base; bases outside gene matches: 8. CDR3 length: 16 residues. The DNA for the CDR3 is TGCGCCAGCAGTCTGACAGGGGATTCGTCTGGAAACACCATATATTTT. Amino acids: CASSLTGDSSGNTIYF.

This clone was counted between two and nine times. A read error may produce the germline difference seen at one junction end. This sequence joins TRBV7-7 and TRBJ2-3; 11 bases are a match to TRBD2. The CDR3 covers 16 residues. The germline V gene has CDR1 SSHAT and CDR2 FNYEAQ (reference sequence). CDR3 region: CASSLGLAGGRDTQYF. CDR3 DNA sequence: TGTGCTAGCAGCTTAGGTCTAGCGGGGGGACGAGATACGCAGTATTTT. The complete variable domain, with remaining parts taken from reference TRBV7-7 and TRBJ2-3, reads GAGVSQSPRYKVTKRGQDVTLRCDPISSHATLYWYQQALGQGPEFLTYFNYEAQPDKSGLPSDRFSAERPEGSISTLTIQRTEQRDSAMYRCASSLGLAGGRDTQYFGPGTRLTVL.

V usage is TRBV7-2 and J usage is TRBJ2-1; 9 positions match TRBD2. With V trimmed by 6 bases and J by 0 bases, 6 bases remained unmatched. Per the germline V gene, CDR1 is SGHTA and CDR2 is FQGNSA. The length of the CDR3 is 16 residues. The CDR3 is CASSPSRGGSYNEQFF. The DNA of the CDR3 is TGTGCCAGCAGTCCGTCGCGGGGGGGCTCCTACAATGAGCAGTTCTTC.

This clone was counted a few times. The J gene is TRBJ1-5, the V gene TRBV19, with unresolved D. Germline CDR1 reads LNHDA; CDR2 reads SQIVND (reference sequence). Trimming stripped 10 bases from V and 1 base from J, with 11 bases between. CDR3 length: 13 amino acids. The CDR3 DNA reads TGTGCCACCACCCAGAGGAGCAATCAGCCCCAGCATTTT. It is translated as CATTQRSNQPQHF.

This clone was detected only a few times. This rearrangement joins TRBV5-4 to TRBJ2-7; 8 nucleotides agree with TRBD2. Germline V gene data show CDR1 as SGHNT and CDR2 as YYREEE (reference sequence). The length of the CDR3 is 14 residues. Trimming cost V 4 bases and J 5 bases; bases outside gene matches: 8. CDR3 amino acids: CASSRAGANHEQYF. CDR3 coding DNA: TGTGCCAGCAGCCGAGCGGGAGCTAATCACGAGCAGTACTTC.

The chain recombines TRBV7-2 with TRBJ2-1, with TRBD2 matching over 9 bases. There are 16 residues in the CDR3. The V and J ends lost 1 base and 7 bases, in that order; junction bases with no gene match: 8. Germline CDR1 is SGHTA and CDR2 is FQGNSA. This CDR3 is CASSLDLSGGGNEQFF. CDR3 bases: TGTGCCAGCAGCTTAGATCTTAGCGGGGGTGGGAATGAGCAGTTCTTC.

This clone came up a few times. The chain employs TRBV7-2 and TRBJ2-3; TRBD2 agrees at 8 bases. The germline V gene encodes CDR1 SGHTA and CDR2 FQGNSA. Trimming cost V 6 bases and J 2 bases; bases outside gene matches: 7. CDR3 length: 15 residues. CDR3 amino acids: CASRFTSGNTDTQYF. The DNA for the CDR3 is TGTGCCAGCAGATTTACTAGCGGAAACACAGATACGCAGTATTTT.

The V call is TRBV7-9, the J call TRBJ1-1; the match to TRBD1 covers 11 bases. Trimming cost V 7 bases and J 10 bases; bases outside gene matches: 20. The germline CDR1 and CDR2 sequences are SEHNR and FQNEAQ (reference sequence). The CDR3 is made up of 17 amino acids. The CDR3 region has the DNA TGTGCCAGCACCCTCGGGGTTACCGGGACAGGGGGTTCGAGAGCTTTCTTT. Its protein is CASTLGVTGTGGSRAFF.

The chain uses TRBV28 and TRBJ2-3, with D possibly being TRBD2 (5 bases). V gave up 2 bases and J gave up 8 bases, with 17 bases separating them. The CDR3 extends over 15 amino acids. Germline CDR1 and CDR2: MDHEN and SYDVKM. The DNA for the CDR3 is TGTGCCAGCAGTTTACTAGCTACGGCGGTGGGTACGCAGTATTTT. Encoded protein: CASSLLATAVGTQYF.

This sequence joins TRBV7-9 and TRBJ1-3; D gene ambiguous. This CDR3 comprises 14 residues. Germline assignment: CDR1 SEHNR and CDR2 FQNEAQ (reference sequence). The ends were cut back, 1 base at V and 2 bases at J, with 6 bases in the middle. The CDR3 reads CASSLGGTGNTIYF. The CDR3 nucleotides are TGTGCCAGCAGCTTAGGCGGGACTGGAAACACCATATATTTT.

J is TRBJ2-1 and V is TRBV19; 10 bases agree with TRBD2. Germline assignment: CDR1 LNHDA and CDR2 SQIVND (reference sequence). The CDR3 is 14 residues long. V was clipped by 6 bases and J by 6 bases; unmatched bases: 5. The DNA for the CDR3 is TGTGCCAGTAGCCTAGCGGGAGTTATCAATGAGCAGTTCTTC. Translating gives CASSLAGVINEQFF.

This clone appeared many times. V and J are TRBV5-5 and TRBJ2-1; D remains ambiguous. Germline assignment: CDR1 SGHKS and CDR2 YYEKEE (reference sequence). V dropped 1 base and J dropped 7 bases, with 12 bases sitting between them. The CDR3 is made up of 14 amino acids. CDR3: CASSLSIPLNEQFF. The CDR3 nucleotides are TGTGCCAGCAGCTTGTCTATCCCACTAAATGAGCAGTTCTTC.

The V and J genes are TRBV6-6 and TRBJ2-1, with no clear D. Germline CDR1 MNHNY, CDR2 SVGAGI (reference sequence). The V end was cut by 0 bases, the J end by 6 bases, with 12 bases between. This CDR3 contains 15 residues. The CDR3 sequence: CASSYSGGSGNEQFF. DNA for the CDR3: TGTGCCAGCAGTTACTCAGGTGGCTCGGGCAATGAGCAGTTCTTC.

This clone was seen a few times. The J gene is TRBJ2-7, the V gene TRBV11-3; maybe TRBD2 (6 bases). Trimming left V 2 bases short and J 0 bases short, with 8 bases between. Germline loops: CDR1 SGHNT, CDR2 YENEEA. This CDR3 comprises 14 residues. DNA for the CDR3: TGTGCCAGCAGCTTAAAGGGAGGCTCCTACGAGCAGTACTTC. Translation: CASSLKGGSYEQYF.

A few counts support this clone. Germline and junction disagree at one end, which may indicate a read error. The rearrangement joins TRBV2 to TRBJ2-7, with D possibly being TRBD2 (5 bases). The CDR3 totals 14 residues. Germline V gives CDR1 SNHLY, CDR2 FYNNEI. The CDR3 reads CASSARGQSSEQYF. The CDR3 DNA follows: TGTGCCAGCAGCGCCCGGGGTCAGTCCTCCGAGCAGTACTTC.

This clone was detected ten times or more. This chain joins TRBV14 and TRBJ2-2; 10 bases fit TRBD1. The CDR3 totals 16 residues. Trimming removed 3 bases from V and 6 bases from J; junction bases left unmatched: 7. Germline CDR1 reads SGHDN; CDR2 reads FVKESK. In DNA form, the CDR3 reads TGTGCCAGCAGCCACCCCGGGACAGGGGTAGCCGGGGAGCTGTTTTTT. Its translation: CASSHPGTGVAGELFF.